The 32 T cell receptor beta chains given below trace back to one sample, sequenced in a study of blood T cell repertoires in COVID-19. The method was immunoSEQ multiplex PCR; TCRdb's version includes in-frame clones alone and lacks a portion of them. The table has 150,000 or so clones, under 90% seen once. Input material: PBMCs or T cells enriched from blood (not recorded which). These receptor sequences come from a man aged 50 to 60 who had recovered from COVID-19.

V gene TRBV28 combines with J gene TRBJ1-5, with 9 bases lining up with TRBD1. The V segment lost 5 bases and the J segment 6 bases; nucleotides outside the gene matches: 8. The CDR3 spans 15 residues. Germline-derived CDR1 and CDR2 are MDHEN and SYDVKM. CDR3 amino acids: CASSRGTGWTQPQHF. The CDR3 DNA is TGTGCCAGCAGTAGGGGGACAGGGTGGACTCAGCCCCAGCATTTT.

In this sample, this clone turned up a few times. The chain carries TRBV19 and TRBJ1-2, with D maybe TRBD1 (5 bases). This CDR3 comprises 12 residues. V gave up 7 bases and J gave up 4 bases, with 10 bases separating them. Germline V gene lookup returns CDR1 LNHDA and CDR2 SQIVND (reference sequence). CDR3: CASNDRRYGYTF. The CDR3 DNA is TGTGCCAGTAACGACAGACGCTATGGCTACACCTTC.

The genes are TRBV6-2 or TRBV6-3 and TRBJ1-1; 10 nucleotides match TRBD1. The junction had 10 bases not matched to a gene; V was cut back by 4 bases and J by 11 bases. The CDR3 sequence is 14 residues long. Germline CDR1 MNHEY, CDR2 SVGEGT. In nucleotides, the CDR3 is TGTGCCAGCAGTTTATCGGGACAGGGGCCCAAGGCTTTCTTT. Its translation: CASSLSGQGPKAFF.

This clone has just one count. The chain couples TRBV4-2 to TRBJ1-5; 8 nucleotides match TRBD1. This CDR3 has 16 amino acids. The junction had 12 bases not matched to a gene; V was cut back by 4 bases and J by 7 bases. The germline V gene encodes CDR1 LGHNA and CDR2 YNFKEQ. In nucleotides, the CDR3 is TGTGCCAGCAGCCGGGGGACAGGTGGAAGCCTCCAGCCCCAGCATTTT. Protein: CASSRGTGGSLQPQHF.

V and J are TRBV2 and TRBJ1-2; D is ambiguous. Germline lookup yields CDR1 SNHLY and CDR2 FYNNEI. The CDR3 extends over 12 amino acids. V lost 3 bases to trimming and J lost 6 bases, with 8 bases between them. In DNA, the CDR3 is TGTGCCAGCAGTGAGAGTCACGATGGCTACACCTTC. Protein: CASSESHDGYTF.

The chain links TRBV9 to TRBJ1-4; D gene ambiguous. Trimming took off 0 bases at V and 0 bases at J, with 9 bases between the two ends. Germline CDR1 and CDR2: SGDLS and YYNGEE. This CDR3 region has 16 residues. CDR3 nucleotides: TGTGCCAGCAGCGTAGACTCAGGATCAACTAATGAAAAACTGTTTTTT. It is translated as CASSVDSGSTNEKLFF.

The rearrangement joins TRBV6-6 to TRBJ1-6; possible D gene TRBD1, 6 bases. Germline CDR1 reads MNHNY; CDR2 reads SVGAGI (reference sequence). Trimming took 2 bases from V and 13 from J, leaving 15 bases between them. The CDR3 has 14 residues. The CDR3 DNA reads TGTGCCAGCAGTTACCCAACAGGGTTGCGGCCCCTCCACTTT. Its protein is CASSYPTGLRPLHF.

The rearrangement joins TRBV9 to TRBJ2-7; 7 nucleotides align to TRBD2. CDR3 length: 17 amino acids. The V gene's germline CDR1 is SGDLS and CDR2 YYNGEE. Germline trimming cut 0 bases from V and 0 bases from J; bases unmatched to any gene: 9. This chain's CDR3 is CASSVGGDYIFSYEQYF. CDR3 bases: TGTGCCAGCAGCGTAGGTGGGGACTATATCTTCTCCTACGAGCAGTACTTC.

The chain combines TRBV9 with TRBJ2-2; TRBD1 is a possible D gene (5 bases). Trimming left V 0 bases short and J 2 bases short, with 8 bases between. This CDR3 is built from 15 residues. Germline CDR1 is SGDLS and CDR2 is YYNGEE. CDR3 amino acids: CASSVAGHNTGELFF. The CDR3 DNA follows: TGTGCCAGCAGCGTAGCAGGACACAACACCGGGGAGCTGTTTTTT.

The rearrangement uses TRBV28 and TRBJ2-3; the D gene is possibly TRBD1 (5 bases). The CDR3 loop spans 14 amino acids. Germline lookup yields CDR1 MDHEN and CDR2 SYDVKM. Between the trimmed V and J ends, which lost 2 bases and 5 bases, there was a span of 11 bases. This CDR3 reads CASSLHNRRDTQYF. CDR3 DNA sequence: TGTGCCAGCAGTTTACATAACAGGAGAGATACGCAGTATTTT.

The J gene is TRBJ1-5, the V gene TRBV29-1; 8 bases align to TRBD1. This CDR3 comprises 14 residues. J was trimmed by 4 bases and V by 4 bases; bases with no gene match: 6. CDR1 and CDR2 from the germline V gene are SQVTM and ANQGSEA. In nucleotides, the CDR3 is TGCAGCGTTGCCTTACAGGGGGAGAATCAGCCCCAGCATTTT. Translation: CSVALQGENQPQHF. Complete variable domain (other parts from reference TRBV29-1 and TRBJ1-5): SAVISQKPSRDICQRGTSLTIQCQVDSQVTMMFWYRQQPGQSLTLIATANQGSEATYESGFVIDKFPISRPNLTFSTLTVSNMSPEDSSIYLCSVALQGENQPQHFGDGTRLSIL.

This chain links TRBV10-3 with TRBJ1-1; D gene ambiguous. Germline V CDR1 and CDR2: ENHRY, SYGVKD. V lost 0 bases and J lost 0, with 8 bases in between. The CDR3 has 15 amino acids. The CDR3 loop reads CAISESRFVNTEAFF. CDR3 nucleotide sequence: TGTGCCATCAGTGAGTCCCGGTTTGTGAACACTGAAGCTTTCTTT.

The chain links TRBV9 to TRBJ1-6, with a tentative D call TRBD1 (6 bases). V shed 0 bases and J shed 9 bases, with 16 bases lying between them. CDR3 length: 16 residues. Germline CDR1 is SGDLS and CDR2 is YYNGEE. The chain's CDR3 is CASSVEMAGGGSPLHF. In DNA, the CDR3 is TGTGCCAGCAGCGTAGAAATGGCGGGAGGGGGTTCACCCCTCCACTTT.

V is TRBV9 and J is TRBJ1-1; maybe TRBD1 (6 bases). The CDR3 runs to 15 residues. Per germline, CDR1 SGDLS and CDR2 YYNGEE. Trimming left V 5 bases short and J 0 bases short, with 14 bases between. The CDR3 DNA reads TGTGCCAGCAGAGAGGGGGTGGGGTTGAACACTGAAGCTTTCTTT. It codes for CASREGVGLNTEAFF.

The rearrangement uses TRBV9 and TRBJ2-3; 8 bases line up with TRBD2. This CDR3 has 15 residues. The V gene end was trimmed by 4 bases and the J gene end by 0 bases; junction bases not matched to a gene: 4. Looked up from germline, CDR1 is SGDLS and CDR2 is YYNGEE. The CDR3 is CASSKGLVSTDTQYF. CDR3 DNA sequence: TGTGCCAGCAGCAAGGGACTAGTAAGCACAGATACGCAGTATTTT.

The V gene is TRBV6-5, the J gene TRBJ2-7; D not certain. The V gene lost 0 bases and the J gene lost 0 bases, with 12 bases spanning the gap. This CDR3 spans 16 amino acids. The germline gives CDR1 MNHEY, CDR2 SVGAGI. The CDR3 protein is CASSYSTQPSSYEQYF. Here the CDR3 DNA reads TGTGCCAGCAGTTACTCGACACAGCCTTCCTCCTACGAGCAGTACTTC.

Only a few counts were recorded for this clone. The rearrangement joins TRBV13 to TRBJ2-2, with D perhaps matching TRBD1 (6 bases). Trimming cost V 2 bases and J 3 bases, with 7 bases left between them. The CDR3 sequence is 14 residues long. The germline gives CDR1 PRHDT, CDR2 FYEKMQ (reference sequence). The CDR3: CASSLTGYTGELFF. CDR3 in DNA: TGTGCCAGCAGCTTAACAGGGTACACCGGGGAGCTGTTTTTT.

DNA of the CDR3: TGTGCCAGCAGCCCGGGACAGGGGGGATATGGCTACACCTTC. This translates into CASSPGQGGYGYTF. V usage is TRBV28 and J usage is TRBJ1-2; 11 positions agree with TRBD1. Germline V CDR1 and CDR2: MDHEN, SYDVKM. The length of the CDR3 is 14 residues. Unmatched junction bases numbered 5, after V lost 6 bases and J lost 5 bases.

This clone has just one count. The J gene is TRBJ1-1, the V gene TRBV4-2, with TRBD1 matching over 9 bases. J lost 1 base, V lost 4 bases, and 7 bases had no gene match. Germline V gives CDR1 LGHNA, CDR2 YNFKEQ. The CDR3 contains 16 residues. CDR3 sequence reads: CASSLVLGQGNTEAFF. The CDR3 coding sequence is TGTGCCAGCAGCCTCGTTTTGGGACAGGGGAACACTGAAGCTTTCTTT.

CDR3 residues: CASSLERALANYGYTF. CDR3 sequence (DNA): TGTGCCAGCAGCTTGGAGAGGGCCTTAGCTAACTATGGCTACACCTTC. The chain has TRBV5-5 and TRBJ1-2, with D unclear. The germline V and J ends were trimmed by 0 bases and 0 bases, with 12 bases remaining between them. The CDR3 runs to 16 residues. Germline V gene lookup returns CDR1 SGHKS and CDR2 YYEKEE (reference sequence).

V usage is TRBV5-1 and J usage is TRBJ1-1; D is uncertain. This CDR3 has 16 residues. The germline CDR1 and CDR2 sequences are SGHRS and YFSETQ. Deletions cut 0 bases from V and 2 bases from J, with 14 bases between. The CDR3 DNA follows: TGCGCCAGCAGCTTGGCCCTACAGAGACTAAACACTGAAGCTTTCTTT. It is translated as CASSLALQRLNTEAFF.

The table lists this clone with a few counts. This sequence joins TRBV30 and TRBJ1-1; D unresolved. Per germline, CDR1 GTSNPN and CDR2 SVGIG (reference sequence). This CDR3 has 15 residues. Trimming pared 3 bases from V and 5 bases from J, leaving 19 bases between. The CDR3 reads CAWSPGVAFGTEAFF. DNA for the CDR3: TGTGCCTGGAGCCCGGGTGTTGCTTTTGGTACTGAAGCTTTCTTT.

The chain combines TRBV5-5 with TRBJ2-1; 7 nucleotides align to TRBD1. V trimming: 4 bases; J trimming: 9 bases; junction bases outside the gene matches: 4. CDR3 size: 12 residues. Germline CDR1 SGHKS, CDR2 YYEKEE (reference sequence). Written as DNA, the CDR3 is TGTGCCAGCAGCCTGACAGGGCTTGAGCAGTTCTTC. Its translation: CASSLTGLEQFF.

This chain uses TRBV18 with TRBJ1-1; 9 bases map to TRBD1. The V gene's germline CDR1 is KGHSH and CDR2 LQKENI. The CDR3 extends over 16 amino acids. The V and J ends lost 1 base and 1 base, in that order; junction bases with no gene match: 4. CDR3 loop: CASSPRGTGRNTEAFF. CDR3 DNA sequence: TGTGCCAGCTCACCACGGGGGACAGGGCGGAACACTGAAGCTTTCTTT. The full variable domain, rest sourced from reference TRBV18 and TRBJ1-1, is NAGVMQNPRHLVRRRGQEARLRCSPMKGHSHVYWYRQLPEEGLKFMVYLQKENIIDESGMPKERFSAEFPKEGPSILRIQQVVRGDSAAYFCASSPRGTGRNTEAFFGQGTRLTVV.

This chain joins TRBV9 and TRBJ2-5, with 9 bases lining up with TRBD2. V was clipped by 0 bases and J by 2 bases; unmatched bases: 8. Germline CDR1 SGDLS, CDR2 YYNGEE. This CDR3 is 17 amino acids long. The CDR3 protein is CASSVDPSGGLQETQYF. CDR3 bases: TGTGCCAGCAGCGTAGATCCAAGCGGGGGGCTGCAAGAGACCCAGTACTTC.

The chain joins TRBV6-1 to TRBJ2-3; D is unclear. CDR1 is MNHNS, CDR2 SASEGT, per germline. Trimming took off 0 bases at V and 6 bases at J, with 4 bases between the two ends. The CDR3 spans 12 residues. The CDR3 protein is CASSEAADTQYF. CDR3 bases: TGTGCCAGCAGTGAAGCAGCTGATACGCAGTATTTT.

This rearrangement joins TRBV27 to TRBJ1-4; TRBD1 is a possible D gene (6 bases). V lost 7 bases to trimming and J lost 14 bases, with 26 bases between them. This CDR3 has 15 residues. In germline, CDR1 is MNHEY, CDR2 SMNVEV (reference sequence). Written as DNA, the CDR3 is TGTGCCAGCACCGCTTCCGGGACAACTTTAGGCATCCTGTTTTTT. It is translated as CASTASGTTLGILFF.

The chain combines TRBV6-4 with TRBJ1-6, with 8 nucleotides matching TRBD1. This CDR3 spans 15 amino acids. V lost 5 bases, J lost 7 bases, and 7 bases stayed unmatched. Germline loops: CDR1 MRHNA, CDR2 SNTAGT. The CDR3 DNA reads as TGTGCCAGCAGTCAGGGGGCGTTCGGCAATTCACCCCTCCACTTT. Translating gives CASSQGAFGNSPLHF.

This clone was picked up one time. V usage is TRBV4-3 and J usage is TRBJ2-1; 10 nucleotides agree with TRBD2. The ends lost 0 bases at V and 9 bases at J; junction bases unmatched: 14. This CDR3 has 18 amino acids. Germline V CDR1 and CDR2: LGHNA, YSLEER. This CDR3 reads CASSQDRSSGGPFFEQFF. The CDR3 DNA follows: TGCGCCAGCAGCCAAGATCGGAGTAGCGGGGGGCCATTTTTTGAGCAGTTCTTC.

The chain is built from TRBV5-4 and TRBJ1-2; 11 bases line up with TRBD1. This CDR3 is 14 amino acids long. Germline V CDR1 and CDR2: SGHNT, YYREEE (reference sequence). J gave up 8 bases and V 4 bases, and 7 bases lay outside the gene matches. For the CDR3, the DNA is TGTGCCAGCAGCCCTGGACAGGGGGCGGGGGGCTACACCTTC. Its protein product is CASSPGQGAGGYTF.

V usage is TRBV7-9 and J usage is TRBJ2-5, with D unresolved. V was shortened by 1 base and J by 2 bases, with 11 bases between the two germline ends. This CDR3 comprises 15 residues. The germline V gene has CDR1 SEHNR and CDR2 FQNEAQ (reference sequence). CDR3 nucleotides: TGTGCCAGCAGCTTAGGTTGGTACCTACAAGAGACCCAGTACTTC. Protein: CASSLGWYLQETQYF.

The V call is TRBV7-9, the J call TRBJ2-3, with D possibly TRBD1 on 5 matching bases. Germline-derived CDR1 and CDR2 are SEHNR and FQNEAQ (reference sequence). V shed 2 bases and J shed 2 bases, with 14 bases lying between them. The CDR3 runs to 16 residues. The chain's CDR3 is CASSLLVQDNTDTQYF. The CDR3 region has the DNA TGTGCCAGCAGCTTATTGGTACAGGACAACACAGATACGCAGTATTTT.